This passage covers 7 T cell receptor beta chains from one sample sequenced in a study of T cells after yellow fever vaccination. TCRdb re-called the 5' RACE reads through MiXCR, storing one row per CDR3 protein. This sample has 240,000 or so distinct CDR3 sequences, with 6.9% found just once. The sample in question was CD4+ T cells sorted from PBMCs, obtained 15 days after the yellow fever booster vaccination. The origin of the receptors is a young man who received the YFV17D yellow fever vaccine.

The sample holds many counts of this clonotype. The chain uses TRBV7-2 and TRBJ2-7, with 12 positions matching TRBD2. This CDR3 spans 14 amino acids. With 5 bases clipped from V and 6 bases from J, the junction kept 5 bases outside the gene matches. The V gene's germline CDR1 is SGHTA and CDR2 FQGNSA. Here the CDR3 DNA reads TGTGCCAGCAGCCGGACTAGCGGGATGGGCGAGCAGTACTTC. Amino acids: CASSRTSGMGEQYF. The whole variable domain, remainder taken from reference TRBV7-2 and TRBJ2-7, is GAGVSQSPSNKVTEKGKDVELRCDPISGHTALYWYRQSLGQGLEFLIYFQGNSAPDKSGLPSDRFSAERTGGSVSTLTIQRTQQEDSAVYLCASSRTSGMGEQYFGPGTRLTVT.

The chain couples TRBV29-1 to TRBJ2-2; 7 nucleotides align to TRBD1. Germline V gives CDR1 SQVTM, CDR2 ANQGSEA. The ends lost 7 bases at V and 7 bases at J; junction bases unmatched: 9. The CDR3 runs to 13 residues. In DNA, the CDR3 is TGCAGCGGGGGACAGTCTTATGACGGGGAGCTGTTTTTT. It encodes CSGGQSYDGELFF.

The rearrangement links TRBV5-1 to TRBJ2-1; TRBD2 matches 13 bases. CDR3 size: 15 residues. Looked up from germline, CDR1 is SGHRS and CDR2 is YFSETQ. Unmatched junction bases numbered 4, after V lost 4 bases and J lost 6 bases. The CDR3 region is CASSPTSGGGNEQFF. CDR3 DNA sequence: TGCGCCAGCAGCCCCACTAGCGGGGGGGGCAATGAGCAGTTCTTC.

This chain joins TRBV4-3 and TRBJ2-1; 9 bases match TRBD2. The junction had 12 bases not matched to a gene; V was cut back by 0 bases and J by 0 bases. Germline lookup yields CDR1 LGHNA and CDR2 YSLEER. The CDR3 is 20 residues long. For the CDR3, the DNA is TGCGCCAGCAGCCAAGATCCTAGTCTAGCGGGGATTTCCTCCTACAATGAGCAGTTCTTC. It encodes CASSQDPSLAGISSYNEQFF.

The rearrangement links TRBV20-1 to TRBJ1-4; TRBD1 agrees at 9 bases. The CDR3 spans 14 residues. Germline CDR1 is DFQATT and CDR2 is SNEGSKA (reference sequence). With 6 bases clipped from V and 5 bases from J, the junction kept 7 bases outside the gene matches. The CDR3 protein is CSAQPGTGNEKLFF. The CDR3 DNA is TGCAGTGCCCAGCCCGGGACAGGGAATGAAAAACTGTTTTTT.

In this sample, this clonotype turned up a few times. CDR3 DNA sequence: TGTGCCAGCAGCTTAGATCCCCGCTACACTGAAGCTTTCTTT. As protein: CASSLDPRYTEAFF. The gene calls are TRBV7-2 and TRBJ1-1; D unresolved. Germline V lookup: CDR1 SGHTA, CDR2 FQGNSA. This CDR3 region has 14 residues. Trimming took 1 base from V and 3 from J, leaving 9 bases between them.

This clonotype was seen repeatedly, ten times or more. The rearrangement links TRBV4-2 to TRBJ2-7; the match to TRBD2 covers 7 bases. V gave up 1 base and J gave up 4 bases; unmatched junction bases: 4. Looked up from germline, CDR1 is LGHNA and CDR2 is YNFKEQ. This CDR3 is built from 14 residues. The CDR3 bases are TGTGCCAGCAGCCAAGTCGGGAGGCCTTACGAGCAGTACTTC. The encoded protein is CASSQVGRPYEQYF.